Listed here are 25 T cell receptor beta chains from one sample, sequenced in a study of T cell responses to AZD1222 COVID-19 vaccine. Assay: immunoSEQ multiplex PCR; the TCRdb copy retains only in-frame clones and omits some. Among fewer than 150,000 clones, roughly 91% were seen once, and the ten largest hold about 1.2%. Material: peripheral blood, obtained on day 0 of AZD1222 vaccination. The receptor source for this set is an adult in good health.

The chain couples TRBV11-2 to TRBJ2-3, with D perhaps TRBD1 or TRBD2 (6 bases each). CDR1 and CDR2 (germline): SGHAT, FQNNGV. The CDR3 runs to 13 residues. Deletions cut 3 bases from V and 6 bases from J, with 10 bases between. The CDR3, as DNA: TGTGCCAGCAGCTTCGGGGGCGCCGATACGCAGTATTTT. Translated: CASSFGGADTQYF.

The V gene is TRBV19, the J gene TRBJ2-7, with 8 bases aligning to TRBD1. The CDR3 has 15 residues. J lost 2 bases, V lost 5 bases, and 8 bases had no gene match. CDR1 and CDR2 (germline): LNHDA, SQIVND (reference sequence). The CDR3 nucleotides read TGTGCCAGTAGTGTGAACCGGGACAGGACCTACGAGCAGTACTTC. It encodes CASSVNRDRTYEQYF.

This clone has a single count. The chain recombines TRBV10-3 with TRBJ1-2; D possibly corresponds to TRBD1 (5 bases). The CDR3 extends over 17 amino acids. Germline V gene sequence: CDR1 ENHRY, CDR2 SYGVKD. Trimming shortened V by 0 bases and J by 4 bases, and 18 bases separated the two germline ends. This CDR3 reads CAISESTTGPPPYGYTF. The CDR3 DNA sequence: TGTGCCATCAGTGAGTCTACTACGGGGCCCCCTCCCTATGGCTACACCTTC.

This clone was counted once. This chain joins TRBV19 and TRBJ2-3; no reliable D call. V lost 3 bases, J lost 4 bases, and 11 bases lay in between. The CDR3 is 14 amino acids. Germline V gives CDR1 LNHDA, CDR2 SQIVND (reference sequence). The CDR3 bases are TGTGCCAGTAGTATTCTGGGCCGGGCAGATACGCAGTATTTT. It yields the protein CASSILGRADTQYF.

The sample holds a few counts of this clone. The V gene is TRBV5-6, the J gene TRBJ1-2, with a weak D call TRBD1 (6 bases). The germline V and J ends were trimmed by 0 bases and 5 bases, with 14 bases remaining between them. The CDR3 has 15 residues. The germline gives CDR1 SGHDT, CDR2 YYEEEE. CDR3 sequence: CASSLASRQVYGYTF. The CDR3 DNA sequence: TGTGCCAGCAGCTTGGCCTCTCGACAGGTATATGGCTACACCTTC.

The V and J genes are TRBV7-9 and TRBJ1-2; D is possibly TRBD1 (5 bases). Per germline, CDR1 SEHNR and CDR2 FQNEAQ (reference sequence). The CDR3 sequence is 14 residues long. Trimming pared 5 bases from V and 5 bases from J, leaving 15 bases between. CDR3 amino acids: CASSLGLGRYGYTF. Here the CDR3 DNA reads TGTGCCAGCAGCCTTGGGTTGGGGCGTTATGGCTACACCTTC.

The rearrangement links TRBV5-1 to TRBJ2-1; possible D gene TRBD1, 5 bases. Trimming took off 0 bases at V and 5 bases at J, with 12 bases between the two ends. CDR3 length: 15 amino acids. Germline assignment: CDR1 SGHRS and CDR2 YFSETQ. The CDR3 region is CASSLDGRANNEQFF. CDR3 DNA: TGCGCCAGCAGCTTGGATGGCAGGGCGAACAATGAGCAGTTCTTC.

The chain joins TRBV3-1 (or the pseudogene TRBV3-2) to TRBJ2-7; no definite D call. Germline V lookup: CDR1 LGHDT, CDR2 YNNKEL (reference sequence). The CDR3 runs 14 residues. V lost 8 bases and J lost 0, with 14 bases in between. CDR3 bases: TGTGCCAGCGCCTCTGGACCGGTCTCCTACGAGCAGTACTTC. Translation gives CASASGPVSYEQYF.

This clone has more than one count but fewer than ten. The chain uses TRBV2 and TRBJ1-5, with a possible D match to TRBD1 (5 bases). V lost 3 bases and J lost 2, with 14 bases in between. The CDR3 length is 16 residues. The germline V gene has CDR1 SNHLY and CDR2 FYNNEI. For the CDR3, the DNA is TGTGCCAGCAGTGATCAGGGTGGTATCGGCAATCAGCCCCAGCATTTT. As protein: CASSDQGGIGNQPQHF.

The chain recombines TRBV4-1 with TRBJ2-7, with TRBD2 as a possible D gene (6 bases). There are 13 residues in the CDR3. Germline assignment: CDR1 MGHRA and CDR2 YSYEKL. V was clipped by 1 base and J by 5 bases, with 9 bases between them. As DNA, the CDR3 is TGCGCCAGCAGCCAAGTGGGCGGGGACGAGCAGTACTTC. It encodes CASSQVGGDEQYF.

In its sample, this clone was seen a few times. This same CDR3 is encoded by further DNA sequences in the sample. This chain links TRBV18 with TRBJ1-2; weak D call: TRBD1 (6 bases). The V end was cut by 3 bases, the J end by 2 bases, with 7 bases between. This CDR3 has 13 amino acids. Germline loops: CDR1 KGHSH, CDR2 LQKENI. This CDR3 reads CASSPQGNYGYTF. DNA of the CDR3: TGTGCCAGCTCACCGCAGGGGAACTATGGCTACACCTTC.

The V and J genes are TRBV9 and TRBJ1-4; D is ambiguous. The germline gives CDR1 SGDLS, CDR2 YYNGEE. Trimming removed 2 bases at V and 4 bases at J, with 12 bases between. The CDR3 is made up of 15 amino acids. CDR3 region: CASSVKTEVNEKLFF. CDR3 DNA sequence: TGTGCCAGCAGCGTTAAAACAGAAGTTAATGAAAAACTGTTTTTT.

The genes are TRBV5-1 and TRBJ1-1; D might be TRBD1 (5 bases). CDR1 is SGHRS and CDR2 is YFSETQ in the germline V gene. There are 14 residues in the CDR3. The V and J ends lost 4 bases and 1 base respectively, with 11 bases between them. CDR3 bases: TGCGCCAGCAGCAACACAGGTGCGAACACTGAAGCTTTCTTT. This sequence encodes CASSNTGANTEAFF. The full variable domain, completed using reference TRBV5-1 and TRBJ1-1, is KAGVTQTPRYLIKTRGQQVTLSCSPISGHRSVSWYQQTPGQGLQFLFEYFSETQRNKGNFPGRFSGRQFSNSRSEMNVSTLELGDSALYLCASSNTGANTEAFFGQGTRLTVV.

The J gene is TRBJ1-1, the V gene TRBV6-5; a possible D gene is TRBD1 (6 bases). Per the germline V gene, CDR1 is MNHEY and CDR2 is SVGAGI. The CDR3 has 16 residues. Between the trimmed V and J ends, which lost 3 bases and 1 base, there was a span of 15 bases. CDR3 in amino acids: CASSYRQGWRNTEAFF. CDR3 bases: TGTGCCAGCAGTTATAGGCAGGGGTGGCGGAACACTGAAGCTTTCTTT.

The chain uses TRBV9 and TRBJ1-6, with 7 bases identical to TRBD1. Germline CDR1 reads SGDLS; CDR2 reads YYNGEE. The CDR3 spans 15 residues. The ends lost 0 bases at V and 8 bases at J; junction bases unmatched: 5. CDR3: CASSVESRGDSPLHF. Written as DNA, the CDR3 is TGTGCCAGCAGCGTAGAGAGCAGGGGGGATTCACCCCTCCACTTT.

This chain uses TRBV19 with TRBJ2-7; the D is unclear. V gave up 3 bases and J gave up 0 bases, with 9 bases separating them. Germline V lookup: CDR1 LNHDA, CDR2 SQIVND (reference sequence). The CDR3 sequence is 14 residues long. The CDR3 sequence is CASSIGQASYEQYF. CDR3 coding DNA: TGTGCCAGTAGTATCGGTCAGGCCTCCTACGAGCAGTACTTC.

This sequence joins TRBV5-1 and TRBJ1-2, with D possibly TRBD1 on 5 matching bases. Looked up from germline, CDR1 is SGHRS and CDR2 is YFSETQ. V lost 4 bases to trimming and J lost 2 bases, with 18 bases between them. This CDR3 region has 16 residues. Here the CDR3 DNA reads TGCGCCAGCAGCCTGATGACAGCGGCCCAAAACTATGGCTACACCTTC. It translates to CASSLMTAAQNYGYTF.

This chain joins TRBV9 and TRBJ1-1; TRBD1 matches 12 bases. CDR3 length: 14 residues. J was trimmed by 7 bases and V by 3 bases; bases with no gene match: 4. Germline V CDR1 and CDR2: SGDLS, YYNGEE. The CDR3 DNA follows: TGTGCCAGCAGCGGCGGGACAGGGGGCGGTGAAGCTTTCTTT. This gives the protein CASSGGTGGGEAFF.

The CDR3 is CASSFTQTANTEAFF. The CDR3 region has the DNA TGCGCCAGCAGCTTTACCCAGACAGCGAACACTGAAGCTTTCTTT. This chain joins TRBV5-1 and TRBJ1-1; a weak D match, TRBD1 (5 bases). V was pared by 2 bases and J by 1 base, with 12 bases between. The germline gives CDR1 SGHRS, CDR2 YFSETQ. The CDR3 sequence is 15 residues long.

The rearrangement links TRBV14 to TRBJ2-3, with unresolved D. The V and J ends lost 3 bases and 4 bases respectively, with 20 bases between them. Germline V gene data show CDR1 as SGHDN and CDR2 as FVKESK. This CDR3 is built from 17 residues. This CDR3 is CASSQPLVGILADTQYF. The CDR3 nucleotides are TGTGCCAGCAGCCAGCCCCTGGTGGGGATTTTGGCAGATACGCAGTATTTT.

The chain carries TRBV7-9 and TRBJ2-1; D gene ambiguous. This CDR3 region has 13 residues. V was shortened by 7 bases and J by 8 bases, with 15 bases between the two germline ends. The germline CDR1 and CDR2 sequences are SEHNR and FQNEAQ (reference sequence). CDR3 region: CASTGWAKDEQFF. The CDR3 coding sequence is TGTGCCAGCACTGGCTGGGCTAAGGATGAGCAGTTCTTC.

The rearrangement uses TRBV19 and TRBJ2-7; perhaps TRBD1 as D (5 bases). V lost 4 bases to trimming and J lost 3 bases, with 16 bases between them. The CDR3 has 15 residues. CDR1 is LNHDA, CDR2 SQIVND, per germline (reference sequence). The chain's CDR3 is CASSNPGRVDYEQYF. The CDR3 bases are TGTGCCAGTAGTAATCCTGGCAGGGTGGACTACGAGCAGTACTTC.

DNA for the CDR3: TGTGCCAGCTCACCACGGGCAGGGCAGAGTGGCTACACCTTC. Encoded protein: CASSPRAGQSGYTF. This sequence joins TRBV18 and TRBJ1-2, with D possibly TRBD1 on 5 matching bases. Germline loops: CDR1 KGHSH, CDR2 LQKENI. The V end was cut by 1 base, the J end by 7 bases, with 13 bases between. This CDR3 spans 14 amino acids.

The chain carries TRBV7-2 and TRBJ1-6; D perhaps matches TRBD1 (6 bases). In germline, CDR1 is SGHTA, CDR2 FQGNSA. V dropped 4 bases and J dropped 9 bases, with 22 bases sitting between them. CDR3 length equals 17 residues. The CDR3: CASSSGRYREGASPLHF. For the CDR3, the DNA is TGTGCCAGCAGCTCAGGAAGATACAGGGAAGGTGCTTCACCCCTCCACTTT.

Here the CDR3 DNA reads TGTGCCAGCAGCGCTGGGACAGGGGGGTACACTGAAGCTTTCTTT. It codes for CASSAGTGGYTEAFF. This rearrangement joins TRBV6-4 to TRBJ1-1, with 11 bases fitting TRBD1. CDR1 and CDR2 from the germline V gene are MRHNA and SNTAGT. This CDR3 region has 15 residues. Unmatched junction bases numbered 6, after V lost 6 bases and J lost 3 bases.